The rows below give T cell receptor beta chains drawn from one sample of a study of blood T cell repertoires in COVID-19. Clones were sequenced by immunoSEQ multiplex PCR, and TCRdb holds only the in-frame ones, with some missing. The repertoire consists of over 200,000 clones, with around 92% occurring once and the leading ten covering roughly 1.2%. The sample was peripheral blood. The receptors were gathered from a man younger than 40 with acute or convalescent COVID-19. CDR3s include the opening cysteine and the closing phenylalanine or tryptophan. D genes are given only for firm matches. Size is omitted from some rows. Given values are once, few, many or a class for expanded clones.

D gene | J gene | V gene | clone size | CDR3 DNA | CDR3 protein
TRBD1 | TRBJ1-2 | TRBV2 | . | TGTGCCAGCAACATTGACAGGGTCCTTTATTCTGGCTATGGCTACACCTTC | CASNIDRVLYSGYGYTF
TRBD1 | TRBJ1-2 | TRBV5-1 | . | TGCGCCAGCAGCTTGGAGAGACAGGGCTCTAACTATGGCTACACCTTC | CASSLERQGSNYGYTF
. | TRBJ2-4 | TRBV28 | . | TGTGCCAGCAGGCCACAATTGACAGGCTTCCATAAAAACATTCAGTACTTC | CASRPQLTGFHKNIQYF
TRBD1 | TRBJ1-1 | TRBV7-9 | . | TGTGCCAGCAGCTTCCAGGGGGTTCGAACATCTGAAGCTTTCTTT | CASSFQGVRTSEAFF
. | TRBJ2-7 | TRBV20-1 | . | TGCAGTGCTAGGAATGGCCACGAGCAGTACTTC | CSARNGHEQYF
TRBD2 | TRBJ2-3 | TRBV3-1/TRBV3-2 | few | TGTGCCAGCAGGACTAGCGGTAGCACAGATACGCAGTATTTT | CASRTSGSTDTQYF
. | TRBJ1-3 | TRBV28 | . | TGTGCCAGCACCTTAGGGGGTACCAGCTCTGGAAACACCATATATTTT | CASTLGGTSSGNTIYF
. | TRBJ2-1 | TRBV24-1 | . | TGTGCCACCGCGTCAGTCGAGGGTCAAAACAATGAGCAGTTCTTC | CATASVEGQNNEQFF
. | TRBJ2-7 | TRBV5-1 | many | TGCGCCAGCAGCTTTAATACAGGGTTTAGAGACGAGCAGTACTTC | CASSFNTGFRDEQYF
. | TRBJ1-5 | TRBV30 | . | TGTGCCTGGAGTGTTCCGGGACACTATAGCAATCAGCCCCAGCATTTT | CAWSVPGHYSNQPQHF
TRBD1 | TRBJ1-5 | TRBV5-1 | . | TGCGCCAGCAGCTTTCCGGGACAGGGGGCTGGCAATCAGCCCCAGCATTTT | CASSFPGQGAGNQPQHF
. | TRBJ2-1 | TRBV4-2 | few | TGTGCCAGCAGCCAAGGATCCCTCGTAGAGGAGCAGTTCTTC | CASSQGSLVEEQFF
. | TRBJ2-7 | TRBV28 | . | TGTGCCAGCAGTTTGGTGGGTATCGGGACACCCTACGAGCAGTACTTC | CASSLVGIGTPYEQYF
. | TRBJ1-2 | TRBV7-9 | . | TGTGCCTTCTTAACGGGGGAAAACTATGGCTACACCTTC | CAFLTGENYGYTF
. | TRBJ2-7 | TRBV7-8 | . | TGTGCCACCCGAACATACCCCTCCGAGCAGTACTTC | CATRTYPSEQYF
. | TRBJ1-3 | TRBV2 | few | TGTGCCAGCAGTGAAGCCCCGGGACTGGGGCTGCGAAACACCATATATTTT | CASSEAPGLGLRNTIYF
. | TRBJ1-4 | TRBV30 | once | TGTGCCTGGAGTATGAGGTCGGAACTGTTTTTT | CAWSMRSELFF
TRBD1 | TRBJ2-7 | TRBV29-1 | . | TGCAGCGTTGAAGGGACAGGGGTCGAGCAGTACTTC | CSVEGTGVEQYF
. | TRBJ2-6 | TRBV28 | . | TGTGCCAGCATCCCAGGACAGCTTCACTCTGGGGCCAACGTCCTGACTTTC | CASIPGQLHSGANVLTF
. | TRBJ2-3 | TRBV7-7 | . | TGTGCTAGCAGCCGGTCCGCTTCAGGGTTGGATACGCAGTATTTT | CASSRSASGLDTQYF
. | TRBJ1-1 | TRBV14 | . | TGTGCCAGCAGCCAATTAGAGGGTCGGACTGAAGCTTTCTTT | CASSQLEGRTEAFF
. | TRBJ1-1 | TRBV9 | . | TGTGCCAGCAGCGCCCATGGGAGGGGTCACACTGAAGCTTTCTTT | CASSAHGRGHTEAFF
TRBD2 | TRBJ2-2 | TRBV11-2 | . | TGTGCCAGCAGCGGTGGGGCGGGAGGTCAGACCGGGGAGCTGTTTTTT | CASSGGAGGQTGELFF
TRBD1 | TRBJ1-2 | TRBV3-1/TRBV3-2 | . | TGTGCCAGCAGCCCGACAGGGGGGAATGGCTACACCTTC | CASSPTGGNGYTF
TRBD1 | TRBJ1-6 | TRBV6-5 | . | TGTGCCAGCAGTCTGGACAGGAGATTCCACTTT | CASSLDRRFHF
. | TRBJ2-7 | TRBV10-2 | . | TGCGCCAGCAGTGGCTTACTGACCTACGAGCAGTACTTC | CASSGLLTYEQYF
TRBD1 | TRBJ1-1 | TRBV4-1 | . | TGCGCCAGCAGCCAAGCGACGACAGGGGCAACTGAAGCTTTCTTT | CASSQATTGATEAFF
TRBD1 | TRBJ1-4 | TRBV5-6 | . | TGTGCCAGCAGCCCGTTCAGGGACAGAACTAATGAAAAACTGTTTTTT | CASSPFRDRTNEKLFF
TRBD1 | TRBJ2-7 | TRBV5-6 | . | TGTGCCAGCAACACGGACAGGGGGCTTTACGAGCAGTACTTC | CASNTDRGLYEQYF
TRBD2 | TRBJ2-7 | TRBV14 | . | TGTGCCAGCAGCCTTCTAGCGGGAGCGGGATCCCACGAGCAGTACTTC | CASSLLAGAGSHEQYF
TRBD1 | TRBJ1-3 | TRBV12-5 | . | TGTGCTAGTGGCCGTAACAGGGGACTCTCTGGAAACACCATATATTTT | CASGRNRGLSGNTIYF
TRBD2 | TRBJ2-5 | TRBV4-1 | . | TGCGCCAGCAGCCAAGCTTACCCGACTAGCCGGGGCGAGACCCAGTACTTC | CASSQAYPTSRGETQYF
. | TRBJ1-6 | TRBV7-2 | . | TGTGCCAGCAGCTTAAACCCGGGGAGAAAATCACCCCTCCACTTT | CASSLNPGRKSPLHF
. | TRBJ1-4 | TRBV5-1 | . | TGCGCCAGCAGCTTGGACCAGGGAAGAAATGAAAAACTGTTTTTT | CASSLDQGRNEKLFF
TRBD2 | TRBJ2-5 | TRBV9 | . | TGTGCCAGCAGCGTAGAGCCTAGCGGGAGGCCACGCCAGTACTTC | CASSVEPSGRPRQYF
. | TRBJ1-1 | TRBV5-1 | . | TGCGCCAGCAGCTTTGAGGGCGGCACTGAAGCTTTCTTT | CASSFEGGTEAFF
. | TRBJ1-1 | TRBV6-5 | . | TGTGCCAGCAGAACAGGGTTGAACACTGAAGCTTTCTTT | CASRTGLNTEAFF
. | TRBJ2-1 | TRBV20-1 | few | TGCAGTGCTAGTGTGCGGGTAAACAATGAGCAGTTCTTC | CSASVRVNNEQFF
TRBD2 | TRBJ2-2 | TRBV6-5 | . | TGTGCCAGCAGAACTAGCGGGAGGAACACCGGGGAGCTGTTTTTT | CASRTSGRNTGELFF
TRBD1 | TRBJ1-6 | TRBV11-2 | . | TGTGCCAGCAGCTTGTCGTGGGACAGGCCTGCATTT | CASSLSWDRPAF
. | TRBJ1-5 | TRBV6-6 | . | TGTGCCAGCAGTTGGAAGGGGTCGGGCAATCAGCCCCAGCATTTT | CASSWKGSGNQPQHF
. | TRBJ2-7 | TRBV6-1 | few | TGTGCCAGCAGTGACAGGTATACCTACGAGCAGTACTTC | CASSDRYTYEQYF
. | TRBJ2-1 | TRBV7-9 | . | TGTGCCAGCAGCCCTCAGCGGATTTACAATGAGCAGTTCTTC | CASSPQRIYNEQFF
. | TRBJ2-5 | TRBV5-1 | . | TGCGCCAGCAGCTCAGGGGCGTTGGAGACCCAGTACTTC | CASSSGALETQYF
. | TRBJ2-7 | TRBV7-6 | . | TGTGCCAGCAGCTTAGAGCCGGACACCTACGAGCAGTACTTC | CASSLEPDTYEQYF
TRBD1 | TRBJ2-5 | TRBV18 | . | TGTGCCAGCTCACCACCAGGGGGCATGGAGACCCAGTACTTC | CASSPPGGMETQYF
. | TRBJ2-7 | TRBV11-2 | . | TGTGCCAGCAGCCCCCACCCCAGCGGAGGGCCCTCCTACGAGCAGTACTTC | CASSPHPSGGPSYEQYF
. | TRBJ2-7 | TRBV28 | . | TGTGCCAGCGCGTGGCGGCTCGAGCAGTACTTC | CASAWRLEQYF
. | TRBJ2-5 | TRBV27 | . | TGTGCCAGCAGTTCGCGGTACGGGGAGACCCAGTACTTC | CASSSRYGETQYF
. | TRBJ1-4 | TRBV18 | . | TGTGCCAGCTCAGCAAACGAGGCCCTGGGTCGGGAAAAACTGTTTTTT | CASSANEALGREKLFF
. | TRBJ2-3 | TRBV28 | . | TGTGCCAGCAGTTCTCGGACAACAAGCACAGATACGCAGTATTTT | CASSSRTTSTDTQYF
. | TRBJ1-6 | TRBV14 | . | TGTGCCAGCAGCGGCGGCAATAATTCACCCCTCCACTTT | CASSGGNNSPLHF
TRBD1 | TRBJ1-1 | TRBV28 | . | TGTGCCAGCAGCTACTGGACAGGGGGGAACACTGAAGCTTTCTTT | CASSYWTGGNTEAFF
TRBD2 | TRBJ2-3 | TRBV7-8 | . | TGTGCCAGCAGCCCCCGGAGAGCGGGAGGGTTAGATACGCAGTATTTT | CASSPRRAGGLDTQYF
. | TRBJ2-5 | TRBV2 | . | TGTGCCAGCAGTGCCCCCGGGGGAAACCAAGAGACCCAGTACTTC | CASSAPGGNQETQYF
. | TRBJ1-1 | TRBV12-3/TRBV12-4 | . | TGTGCCAGCAAGGATAGGGGAACTGAAGCTTTCTTT | CASKDRGTEAFF
TRBD1 | TRBJ2-1 | TRBV9 | . | TGTGCCAGCAGCCTCATTTTGGGACAGGAGCAGTTCTTC | CASSLILGQEQFF
. | TRBJ1-5 | TRBV29-1 | . | TGCAGCGTCGGAGGCCCTGCGACCAATCAGCCCCAGCATTTT | CSVGGPATNQPQHF